This TCR beta chain comes out of a study of human T cells and chemical hapten exposure. Time point indicated: patch test 1, 2 weeks after DPC sensitization. Treatment meaning: therapeutic diphenylcyclopropenone sensitization with weekly scalp DPC. Phlebotomy was performed prior to application of every patch test. Alopecia patients between 18 and 70 years old and suitable for DPC were used as donors. This clonotype was recorded a few times. Its antigen remains unknown. V gave up 3 bases and J gave up 1 base, with 16 bases separating them. This CDR3 contains 16 residues. TCRdb fed the RACE reads into MiXCR, producing one record per CDR3 protein. Of more than 90,000 distinct CDR3 sequences listed, about 11% are singletons. Findings of the study overall: The study found expanded TCRs formed significantly more large CDR3 similarity clusters than controls.

The rearrangement joins TRBV12-3 or TRBV12-4 to TRBJ2-7; no clear D. Specimen: whole blood, collected in connection with sensitization to the hapten diphenylcyclopropenone (DPC). This sequence originates from a man aged 35 to 55 with alopecia areata. Some clones in this sample may be carry-over from other donors' samples. CDR3 sequence: CASSFLPDAYSYEQYV. CDR3 coding DNA: TGTGCCAGCAGTTTCCTCCCTGACGCGTATTCCTACGAGCAGTACGTC.